The rows below give T cell receptor beta chains drawn from one sample of a study of shared clonotypes between healthy human individuals. Assay used: immunoSEQ multiplex PCR; TCRdb lists only in-frame clones, some missing. The sample records roughly 570,000 clones, roughly 98% being singletons. Source material: naive CD8+ T cells sorted from blood. These receptors all come from a man younger than 40 in good health. CDR3s include the opening cysteine and the closing phenylalanine or tryptophan. Fields, in order: clone size, D gene, V gene, J gene, CDR3 DNA, CDR3 protein. The D gene is left open where the match is weak. Clone size is shown for a subset of rows, as once, few, many or a class of expanded clone.

.	.	TRBV11-2	TRBJ2-1	TGTGCCAGCAGCAATAATGAGCAGTTCTTC	CASSNNEQFF
.	.	TRBV9	TRBJ1-5	TGTGCCAGCAGCGTAGAAGGCGTGAGCAATCAGCCCCAGCATTTT	CASSVEGVSNQPQHF
once	.	TRBV9	TRBJ1-2	TGTGCCAGCAGCGTAGAGGTTGGCTATGGCTACACCTTC	CASSVEVGYGYTF
.	TRBD2	TRBV7-3	TRBJ2-3	TGTGCCAGCAGCTTAACGGGACTAGTTATGGGAGAAGTCACAGATACGCAGTATTTT	CASSLTGLVMGEVTDTQYF
.	.	TRBV29-1	TRBJ2-7	TGCAGCGTTCAGGACGGCGTCCTTTACGAGCAGTACTTC	CSVQDGVLYEQYF
.	.	TRBV18	TRBJ2-7	TGTGCCAGCTCACCCCTTGACAGCTACGAGCAGTACTTC	CASSPLDSYEQYF
.	.	TRBV7-9	TRBJ2-7	TGTGCCAGCAGCCACCCAAGCTGGGACGAGCAGTACTTC	CASSHPSWDEQYF
.	TRBD1	TRBV29-1	TRBJ2-1	TGCAGCGTTAGGGACAGCTCCTACAATGAGCAGTTCTTC	CSVRDSSYNEQFF
.	.	TRBV27	TRBJ2-3	TGTGCCAGCAGTTTAGGAGTGTTGGGTAGCACAGATACGCAGTATTTT	CASSLGVLGSTDTQYF
.	TRBD1	TRBV11-2	TRBJ2-1	TGTGCCAGCAGCTTAGCCCAGACAGGGGATCATGGGCAGTTCTTC	CASSLAQTGDHGQFF
.	.	TRBV7-6	TRBJ2-7	TGTGCCACCCGCCCCAGCGGGTCCTACGAGCAGTACTTC	CATRPSGSYEQYF
.	.	TRBV7-9	TRBJ2-1	TGTGCCAGCAGCTTGGGCTTCAACAATGAGCAGTTCTTC	CASSLGFNNEQFF
.	.	TRBV6-5	TRBJ2-7	TGTGCCAGCAGTTACTCAGGACAAAGCTACGAGCAGTACTTC	CASSYSGQSYEQYF
.	.	TRBV27	TRBJ2-2	TGTGCCAGCAGCCTCCCCCACTACACCGGGGAGCTGTTTTTT	CASSLPHYTGELFF
.	TRBD2	TRBV7-8	TRBJ2-7	TGTGCCAGCAGCACTAGCGGTGTTTACGAGCAGTACTTC	CASSTSGVYEQYF
.	TRBD1	TRBV11-3	TRBJ2-2	TGTGCCAGCAGCTTCCGGACAGGGGGCACCGGGGAGCTGTTTTTT	CASSFRTGGTGELFF
.	.	TRBV4-1	TRBJ1-1	TGCGCCAGCAGCCAATCTCCACAGGGAGTAGCTGAAGCTTTCTTT	CASSQSPQGVAEAFF
.	TRBD1	TRBV7-6	TRBJ1-2	TGTGCCAGCAGCTTTGGCCCGGGACAGCATAACTATGGCTACACCTTC	CASSFGPGQHNYGYTF
.	.	TRBV6-5	TRBJ1-1	TGTGCCAGCAGACAGAAGGGAGGTCTGAACACTGAAGCTTTCTTT	CASRQKGGLNTEAFF
.	.	TRBV27	TRBJ1-2	TGTGCCAGCAGCTACAGGGTGGGTTATGGCTACACCTTC	CASSYRVGYGYTF
.	TRBD1	TRBV27	TRBJ1-1	TGTGCCAGCAGTTTAATGACAGGGGCGAACACTGAAGCTTTCTTT	CASSLMTGANTEAFF
.	.	TRBV27	TRBJ2-1	TGTGCCAGCCTATTGGGGAATGAGCAGTTCTTC	CASLLGNEQFF
.	.	TRBV7-9	TRBJ2-1	TGTGCCAGCAGCTTGGGAACTAGCCGGGGTTACAATGAGCAGTTCTTC	CASSLGTSRGYNEQFF
.	.	TRBV7-8	TRBJ2-5	TGTGCCAGCAGCTTAGCCCCGGAGGAGACCCAGTACTTC	CASSLAPEETQYF
.	.	TRBV7-9	TRBJ2-7	TGTGCCAGCAGCCAACCCGAGTGGGGGGAGGCCTACGAGCAGTACTTC	CASSQPEWGEAYEQYF
.	TRBD1	TRBV7-9	TRBJ1-3	TGTGCCAGCAGCCTCCGGGACAGGGGAGGAAACACCATATATTTT	CASSLRDRGGNTIYF
.	TRBD1	TRBV7-3	TRBJ1-5	TGTGCCAGCAGCCCGGACAGGGGTCAGCCCCAGCATTTT	CASSPDRGQPQHF
.	.	TRBV7-9	TRBJ1-4	TGTGCCAGCAGCTTAGTAGCAAGTAATGAAAAACTGTTTTTT	CASSLVASNEKLFF
.	.	TRBV7-9	TRBJ1-4	TGTGCCAGCAGCTTAGAAGATGAAAAACTGTTTTTT	CASSLEDEKLFF
.	TRBD1	TRBV9	TRBJ1-4	TGTGCCAGCAGCCAGGGGGGGAAACTGTTTTTT	CASSQGGKLFF
.	.	TRBV6-5	TRBJ2-7	TGTGCCAGCAGGAACGGGGTCTCCTACGAGCAGTACTTC	CASRNGVSYEQYF
.	TRBD1	TRBV27	TRBJ2-1	TGTGCCAGCAGAAGCTCCGGGACAGAATACAATGAGCAGTTCTTC	CASRSSGTEYNEQFF
.	.	TRBV15	TRBJ2-5	TGTGCCACCAGCAGAGATGTAGGGTTGCAGACCCAGTACTTC	CATSRDVGLQTQYF
.	.	TRBV4-3	TRBJ2-7	TGCGCCAGCAGTCAGCATGGGGGGCGCAACGAGCAGTACTTC	CASSQHGGRNEQYF
.	.	TRBV6-1	TRBJ1-1	.	CASILVNTEAFF
once	.	TRBV12-5	TRBJ2-7	TGTGCTAGTGGGAGTGGTGGGGCTCGGGAGCAGTACTTC	CASGSGGAREQYF
once	TRBD2	TRBV6-5	TRBJ2-5	TGTGCCAGCAGTTACAGGGAGGGGACTTCCCAAGAGACCCAGTACTTC	CASSYREGTSQETQYF
.	.	TRBV19	TRBJ2-1	TGTGCCAGTAGTATGGAGGGCTCGAACCTAGGCTCCAATGAGCAGTTCTTC	CASSMEGSNLGSNEQFF
few	TRBD1	TRBV7-6	TRBJ1-5	TGTGCCAGCAGCCGGGGGACAGATAATCAGCCCCAGCATTTT	CASSRGTDNQPQHF
.	TRBD2	TRBV9	TRBJ2-7	TGTGCCAGCAGCCTGGGACTAGCGGGAAGTGGCTACGAGCAGTACTTC	CASSLGLAGSGYEQYF
.	.	TRBV10-3	TRBJ1-2	TGTGCCACCCTGGGGCCCTATGGCTACACCTTC	CATLGPYGYTF
.	.	TRBV29-1	TRBJ1-1	TGCAGCGTTGAAGGTGGGAAACTGGGGGACACTGAAGCTTTCTTT	CSVEGGKLGDTEAFF
.	TRBD2	TRBV9	TRBJ2-7	TGTGCCAGCAGCGTAGTCGGGACTAGTGGCGAGCAGTACTTC	CASSVVGTSGEQYF
.	.	TRBV4-3	TRBJ2-2	TGCGCCAGCAGCCAAGACTTGGGGTCCACCGGGGAGCTGTTTTTT	CASSQDLGSTGELFF
.	TRBD2	TRBV2	TRBJ2-3	TGTGCCAGCAGTGGGGTCGGACTAGCGGGCAGATACACAGATACGCAGTATTTT	CASSGVGLAGRYTDTQYF
.	TRBD2	TRBV29-1	TRBJ2-1	TGCAGCGTTGGGGCGGGAGGGGATCTTCATGAGCAGTTCTTC	CSVGAGGDLHEQFF
.	TRBD2	TRBV9	TRBJ2-1	TGTGCCAGCAGCGCGTGGGAGGGCCACAATGAGCAGTTCTTC	CASSAWEGHNEQFF
few	.	TRBV19	TRBJ1-4	TGTGCCAGTAGAGGTATATCGTACAATGAAAAACTGTTTTTT	CASRGISYNEKLFF
.	.	TRBV5-5	TRBJ1-1	TGTGCCAGCAGCTTGGGGGGAAAAGAGGAAGCTTTCTTT	CASSLGGKEEAFF
.	TRBD1	TRBV29-1	TRBJ2-3	TGCAGCGTTGAAAGCATGGGACAGCCCACAGATACGCAGTATTTT	CSVESMGQPTDTQYF
.	TRBD1	TRBV9	TRBJ2-1	TGTGCCAGCAGCCCACAGGGGTACTCCTACAATGAGCAGTTCTTC	CASSPQGYSYNEQFF
.	TRBD1	TRBV7-6	TRBJ1-3	TGTGCCAGCAGCCCCAGGACAGGGTCTGGAAACACCATATATTTT	CASSPRTGSGNTIYF
.	.	TRBV11-2	TRBJ2-3	TGTGCCAGCAGCTTAGGGGACACTAGCACAGATACGCAGTATTTT	CASSLGDTSTDTQYF